These T cell receptor beta chains were read from a single sample in a study of vaccination effects on CD4 cells after COVID-19. Method: immunoSEQ multiplex PCR; TCRdb's copy keeps in-frame clones and lacks some. Seen here are under 60,000 clones, roughly three quarters observed once, and the top ten hold approximately 5%. No antigens are known for them. Material: CD4+ T cells from PBMCs cultured with HIV peptides, obtained before COVID-19 vaccination. These receptors came from a human donor who had a prior SARS-CoV-2 infection. Each CDR3 is given with its conserved first and last residue. The order of the fields is CDR3 DNA, CDR3 protein, J gene, D gene, CDR3 length, clone size, V gene. D genes are given only for firm matches. Size values are once, few and many counts, or a class for expanded clones, and some rows have none.

CDR3nt: TGTGCCAGCAGCTTGTGGGACAGGGGCACAGATACGCAGTATTTT; CDR3aa: CASSLWDRGTDTQYF; j_gene: TRBJ2-3; d_gene: TRBD1; len: 15; abundance: -; v_gene: TRBV7-6
CDR3nt: TGTGCTAGTGGTTTGGTAAAGGGGGTGGGTAATGAAAAACTGTTTTTT; CDR3aa: CASGLVKGVGNEKLFF; j_gene: TRBJ1-4; d_gene: -; len: 16; abundance: -; v_gene: TRBV12-5
CDR3nt: TGTGCCAGCAGCATATCCCAGAGTTCTCCTACCTACGAGCAGTACTTC; CDR3aa: CASSISQSSPTYEQYF; j_gene: TRBJ2-7; d_gene: -; len: 16; abundance: -; v_gene: TRBV7-2
CDR3nt: TGTGCCAGCAGCTTAGACCCTTTTTTAAACGGGGAGCTGTTTTTT; CDR3aa: CASSLDPFLNGELFF; j_gene: TRBJ2-2; d_gene: -; len: 15; abundance: -; v_gene: TRBV7-2
CDR3nt: TGTGCCAGTAGTATAGTCGGTAGCGGGAGAAGGGAGACCCAGTACTTC; CDR3aa: CASSIVGSGRRETQYF; j_gene: TRBJ2-5; d_gene: TRBD2; len: 16; abundance: -; v_gene: TRBV19
CDR3nt: TGTGCCAGCAGCCCCCGGTTGAGACAGGGGGCGGACGAGCAGTACTTC; CDR3aa: CASSPRLRQGADEQYF; j_gene: TRBJ2-7; d_gene: TRBD1; len: 16; abundance: -; v_gene: TRBV3-1/TRBV3-2
CDR3nt: TGTGCCAGCTCAAGCATTCTCGGGAACACAGATACGCAGTATTTT; CDR3aa: CASSSILGNTDTQYF; j_gene: TRBJ2-3; d_gene: -; len: 15; abundance: -; v_gene: TRBV18
CDR3nt: TGTGCCAGCAGCCAACAGACTAGCGGGGGAGAGCAGTTCTTC; CDR3aa: CASSQQTSGGEQFF; j_gene: TRBJ2-1; d_gene: TRBD2; len: 14; abundance: -; v_gene: TRBV5-4
CDR3nt: TGTGCCAGCAGCTCGTCAGGGGACACTGAAGCTTTCTTT; CDR3aa: CASSSSGDTEAFF; j_gene: TRBJ1-1; d_gene: -; len: 13; abundance: -; v_gene: TRBV7-2
CDR3nt: TGCGCCAGCAGTCACTTTTGGCCCGAGACAGCCTACGAGCAGTACTTC; CDR3aa: CASSHFWPETAYEQYF; j_gene: TRBJ2-7; d_gene: -; len: 16; abundance: -; v_gene: TRBV23-1
CDR3nt: TGTGCCAGCAGTCGGGACAGTAGCAATCAGCCCCAGCATTTT; CDR3aa: CASSRDSSNQPQHF; j_gene: TRBJ1-5; d_gene: TRBD1; len: 14; abundance: few; v_gene: TRBV2
CDR3nt: TGTGCCAGCTCACCTGGAGCACAGACGAATGAGCAGTTCTTC; CDR3aa: CASSPGAQTNEQFF; j_gene: TRBJ2-1; d_gene: -; len: 14; abundance: few; v_gene: TRBV18
CDR3nt: TGTGCCAGCATGAAGGGGGAGAGCACTTACGAGCAGTACTTC; CDR3aa: CASMKGESTYEQYF; j_gene: TRBJ2-7; d_gene: -; len: 14; abundance: -; v_gene: TRBV6-6
CDR3nt: TGTGCCAGCAGCCAAGACAGGGGAAGTCGGCCCCAGCATTTT; CDR3aa: CASSQDRGSRPQHF; j_gene: TRBJ1-5; d_gene: -; len: 14; abundance: -; v_gene: TRBV3-1/TRBV3-2
CDR3nt: TGTGCCAGCAGCTTTCTCTCCATCGGAAACACCATATATTTT; CDR3aa: CASSFLSIGNTIYF; j_gene: TRBJ1-3; d_gene: -; len: 14; abundance: -; v_gene: TRBV7-9
CDR3nt: TGCGCCAGCAGCTTGTTACAGGGCGGTTCTGGTGAGCAGTTCTTC; CDR3aa: CASSLLQGGSGEQFF; j_gene: TRBJ2-1; d_gene: -; len: 15; abundance: -; v_gene: TRBV5-1
CDR3nt: TGTGCCAGCAGCGACACAGGGGGCCCGCGCGAGCAGTACTTC; CDR3aa: CASSDTGGPREQYF; j_gene: TRBJ2-7; d_gene: TRBD1; len: 14; abundance: once; v_gene: TRBV5-4
CDR3nt: TGTGCCAGCAGCTTGTCCGACAGAAATGAGCAGTTCTTC; CDR3aa: CASSLSDRNEQFF; j_gene: TRBJ2-1; d_gene: -; len: 13; abundance: few; v_gene: TRBV5-6
CDR3nt: TGTGCCAGCAGCCATAGCGGGGGAGTCCTGAAACAACGCCAAGAGACCCAGTACTTC; CDR3aa: CASSHSGGVLKQRQETQYF; j_gene: TRBJ2-5; d_gene: TRBD2; len: 19; abundance: -; v_gene: TRBV7-8
CDR3nt: TGCGCCAGCACTGGGACTAGCGACAATGAGCAGTTCTTC; CDR3aa: CASTGTSDNEQFF; j_gene: TRBJ2-1; d_gene: TRBD2; len: 13; abundance: -; v_gene: TRBV5-1
CDR3nt: TGTGCCAGCAGGGTCAGTAATTCACCCCTCCACTTT; CDR3aa: CASRVSNSPLHF; j_gene: TRBJ1-6; d_gene: -; len: 12; abundance: -; v_gene: TRBV2
CDR3nt: TGCGCCAGCAGCCGGGAGGGGCTCTCTGGAAACACCATATATTTT; CDR3aa: CASSREGLSGNTIYF; j_gene: TRBJ1-3; d_gene: -; len: 15; abundance: few; v_gene: TRBV5-1
CDR3nt: TGTGCCAGCAGCGTAGCCCCTGATGGATACGAGCAGTACTTC; CDR3aa: CASSVAPDGYEQYF; j_gene: TRBJ2-7; d_gene: -; len: 14; abundance: -; v_gene: TRBV9
CDR3nt: TGCGCCAGCAGCGCTCAGTTAGCGGGGGGGCAAGAGACCCAGTACTTC; CDR3aa: CASSAQLAGGQETQYF; j_gene: TRBJ2-5; d_gene: TRBD2; len: 16; abundance: -; v_gene: TRBV5-1
CDR3nt: TGTGCCAGCAGCGCCATAGCGGGAGTGGGCACAGATACGCAGTATTTT; CDR3aa: CASSAIAGVGTDTQYF; j_gene: TRBJ2-3; d_gene: TRBD2; len: 16; abundance: once; v_gene: TRBV7-9
CDR3nt: TGCGCCAGCGGCAGGGCGATGACGAACACCGGGGAGCTGTTTTTT; CDR3aa: CASGRAMTNTGELFF; j_gene: TRBJ2-2; d_gene: -; len: 15; abundance: -; v_gene: TRBV5-1
CDR3nt: TGCGCCAGCAGCTTCTTTGGGACACAAGAGACCCAGTACTTC; CDR3aa: CASSFFGTQETQYF; j_gene: TRBJ2-5; d_gene: -; len: 14; abundance: -; v_gene: TRBV5-1
CDR3nt: TGTGCCACCAGTGCTGTGACAGCGAACACCGGGGAGCTGTTTTTT; CDR3aa: CATSAVTANTGELFF; j_gene: TRBJ2-2; d_gene: -; len: 15; abundance: -; v_gene: TRBV24-1
CDR3nt: TGCGCCAGCAGCCCCGGGGATTCACCCCTCCACTTT; CDR3aa: CASSPGDSPLHF; j_gene: TRBJ1-6; d_gene: -; len: 12; abundance: -; v_gene: TRBV5-1
CDR3nt: TGTGCCAGCAGTGCTGCGAGGGAGTGGGAGACCCAGTACTTC; CDR3aa: CASSAAREWETQYF; j_gene: TRBJ2-5; d_gene: -; len: 14; abundance: -; v_gene: TRBV2
CDR3nt: TGTGCCAGCAGCTTAGGAGCAGGTTTCTATGGCTACACCTTC; CDR3aa: CASSLGAGFYGYTF; j_gene: TRBJ1-2; d_gene: -; len: 14; abundance: once; v_gene: TRBV7-2
CDR3nt: TGTGCCAGCAGCCAAGATCGGAATTCACCCCTCCACTTT; CDR3aa: CASSQDRNSPLHF; j_gene: TRBJ1-6; d_gene: -; len: 13; abundance: -; v_gene: TRBV14
CDR3nt: TGTGCCAGCTCGGTCGACAGGGATCAGCCCCAGCATTTT; CDR3aa: CASSVDRDQPQHF; j_gene: TRBJ1-5; d_gene: TRBD1; len: 13; abundance: -; v_gene: TRBV18
CDR3nt: TGTGCCACCAGCAACCCAGGTATTTTTTCCTACGAGCAGTACTTC; CDR3aa: CATSNPGIFSYEQYF; j_gene: TRBJ2-7; d_gene: -; len: 15; abundance: -; v_gene: TRBV15
CDR3nt: TGTGCCAGCTCACCACCGGGAGTAGCGGGAGGTAACGAGCAGTACTTC; CDR3aa: CASSPPGVAGGNEQYF; j_gene: TRBJ2-7; d_gene: TRBD2; len: 16; abundance: -; v_gene: TRBV18
CDR3nt: TGTGCCAGCAGCTTAGAGTCAGGGTTTTATGGCTACACCTTC; CDR3aa: CASSLESGFYGYTF; j_gene: TRBJ1-2; d_gene: -; len: 14; abundance: -; v_gene: TRBV7-2
CDR3nt: TGCGCCAGCAGCTTGGCAGCCAACTATGGCTACACCTTC; CDR3aa: CASSLAANYGYTF; j_gene: TRBJ1-2; d_gene: -; len: 13; abundance: -; v_gene: TRBV5-1
CDR3nt: TGTGCCAGCATACGGGATTCCATTCAGTACTTC; CDR3aa: CASIRDSIQYF; j_gene: TRBJ2-4; d_gene: -; len: 11; abundance: few; v_gene: TRBV6-6
CDR3nt: TGTGCCAGCAGTGAATACGGGAGAAGACAGGGGAGAGCCGGGGAGCTGTTTTTT; CDR3aa: CASSEYGRRQGRAGELFF; j_gene: TRBJ2-2; d_gene: TRBD1; len: 18; abundance: -; v_gene: TRBV25-1
CDR3nt: TGTGCCAGCAGATTTCAGGGGGCGGGTTATGGCTACACCTTC; CDR3aa: CASRFQGAGYGYTF; j_gene: TRBJ1-2; d_gene: TRBD1; len: 14; abundance: -; v_gene: TRBV27
CDR3nt: TGTGCCAGCAGCCAGACAGGGGGGAGGGTGAATGAGCAGTTCTTC; CDR3aa: CASSQTGGRVNEQFF; j_gene: TRBJ2-1; d_gene: TRBD1; len: 15; abundance: -; v_gene: TRBV11-2
CDR3nt: TGTGCCAGCAGCCAAGAAAGGAGTGGACAGAGCTCCTATAATTCACCCCTCCACTTT; CDR3aa: CASSQERSGQSSYNSPLHF; j_gene: TRBJ1-6; d_gene: -; len: 19; abundance: few; v_gene: TRBV4-2
CDR3nt: TGTGCCAGCAGCTTGCAGATACTGGACGAGCAGTACTTC; CDR3aa: CASSLQILDEQYF; j_gene: TRBJ2-7; d_gene: -; len: 13; abundance: -; v_gene: TRBV7-9
CDR3nt: TGTGCCAGCAGCCAGGGGGCCCTTAGCAATCAGCCCCAGCATTTT; CDR3aa: CASSQGALSNQPQHF; j_gene: TRBJ1-5; d_gene: TRBD1; len: 15; abundance: -; v_gene: TRBV6-5